A selection of T cell receptor beta chains follows, all from one sample in a study of siplizumab effects on memory and regulatory T cells. The repertoire was sequenced with immunoSEQ multiplex PCR; TCRdb's copy has only in-frame clones and lacks some. This table holds over 100,000 clones, just under 95% found once. Input material: non-Treg CD4+ T cells sorted from blood. These receptor sequences come from a human donor in good health. Each CDR3 is given with its conserved first and last residue.

cdr3_aa j_call v_call
CASSPGTGAWLGYGYTF TRBJ1-2 TRBV7-9
CASRVACYEQYF TRBJ2-7 TRBV6-4
CASSGDSYGYTF TRBJ1-2 TRBV5-1
CASSSGLAQDTQYF TRBJ2-3 TRBV5-1
CASSQVSRGYTF TRBJ1-2 TRBV14
CAWSGIQGNSYEQYF TRBJ2-7 TRBV30
CASKRDSNQPQHF TRBJ1-5 TRBV2
CASSEPGQQQYF TRBJ2-5 TRBV7-7
CASSLDRSQGAFGYTF TRBJ1-2 TRBV28
CASSQITSSYNEQFF TRBJ2-1 TRBV6-1
CASDSRVGEEKLFF TRBJ1-4 TRBV28
CASSSDRYLMNTEAFF TRBJ1-1 TRBV14
CASSLAGALNEQFF TRBJ2-1 TRBV5-6
CASSLSGGGDTQYF TRBJ2-3 TRBV7-2
CASSLGQGAVYEQYF TRBJ2-7 TRBV7-9
CASSSGGANVLTF TRBJ2-6 TRBV6-5
CASSLTGTLNTGELFF TRBJ2-2 TRBV18
CASGFRLTGQNTGELFF TRBJ2-2 TRBV12-5
CATSPGSLRGGYEQYF TRBJ2-7 TRBV15
CASSLDIQQRTQYF TRBJ2-3 TRBV7-9
CASTSSGHSNQPQHF TRBJ1-5 TRBV19
CSARDLSEAFF TRBJ1-1 TRBV20-1
CASSPSAGLRSYEQYF TRBJ2-7 TRBV18
CASSVPGLGNDTQYF TRBJ2-3 TRBV6-5
CSVNPGTLIPLLNTEAFF TRBJ1-1 TRBV29-1
CASSPDSNSGNTIYF TRBJ1-3 TRBV7-7
CASKSGGASGTDTQYF TRBJ2-3 TRBV6-6
CASSHARQGPYGYTF TRBJ1-2 TRBV4-1
CASSQDGVGGESKNIQYF TRBJ2-4 TRBV4-2
CASRVGTDTQYF TRBJ2-3 TRBV6-6
CASSLSSGLGTIYF TRBJ1-3 TRBV27
CASSEARASHTEAFF TRBJ1-1 TRBV2
CASSLWYEGRVLDNTGELFF TRBJ2-2 TRBV13
CASSLFGGSGNTIYF TRBJ1-3 TRBV5-4
CASSPRQGAVYGYTF TRBJ1-2 TRBV18
CASSQSYAALEQYF TRBJ2-7 TRBV4-2
CACLVQETQYF TRBJ2-5 TRBV30
CSVEEIQGNYGYTF TRBJ1-2 TRBV29-1
CASSFPGQGDEKLFF TRBJ1-4 TRBV7-9
CASSPRTGGYNEQFF TRBJ2-1 TRBV27
CASNLPDGFEQYF TRBJ2-7 TRBV7-2
CASSPEAGVFTDTQYF TRBJ2-3 TRBV4-1
CATTSPRGELFF TRBJ2-2 TRBV4-2
CAWSEGSLNEKLFF TRBJ1-4 TRBV30
CASSVLAGVGQPQHF TRBJ1-5 TRBV9
CASHYPVSETQYF TRBJ2-5 TRBV7-2
CATRDTMNTEAFF TRBJ1-1 TRBV28
CASSLPGTLYGYTF TRBJ1-2 TRBV28
CASSQEGTSGQYNEQFF TRBJ2-1 TRBV4-2
CASSFGTGLSYEQYF TRBJ2-7 TRBV7-2
CASSLTGDYTF TRBJ1-2 TRBV28
CASSLDSGNEQYF TRBJ2-7 TRBV5-4
CASSPPAGLASYEQYF TRBJ2-7 TRBV7-2
CASSRGTGNSPLHF TRBJ1-6 TRBV19
CASSTGTGGQPQHF TRBJ1-5 TRBV5-1
CASSDIPAGCSGNTIYF TRBJ1-3 TRBV10-1